Reported below is one TCR beta chain. The antigen this receptor binds is unknown. No qualities accompany the bases; no much larger clone lies one base away. This sample is drawn from a study of blood T cell repertoires in COVID-19 (dated by TCRdb to the early 2020s). Notes on the research overall: Samples covering the acute and convalescent phases of COVID-19 were provided by collaborators in the United States, Italy and Spain. Nearly every sample came with metadata listing a de-identified subject ID, COVID-19 status, age in years and sex. The repertoires were released in a freely available public database intended as a resource for research on the immune response to SARS-CoV-2. The prospective study material was composed of cDNA or gDNA derived from T cells, B-cell-depleted T cells, or PBMCs. Deeply sampled blood TCRbeta repertoires from subjects exposed to, actively infected with, or recovered from COVID-19 were included in the dataset. Samples were obtained from the ongoing ImmuneRACE study (first 160 participants) and from over a thousand subjects provided by 6 global collaborators. Where available, HLA class I and class II types were taken from metadata supplied by the sample provider and were not determined by assay-based typing.

TCRbeta CDR3 regions were amplified from genomic DNA by means of the immunoSEQ Assay, a bias-controlled multiplex PCR. In the source study's methods: The number of nucleated cells in each sample was estimated by amplification of reference gene primers within the assay. Sequence reads were collapsed and filtered to measure the absolute abundance of every unique TCRbeta CDR3 rearrangement. For each sample, productive Simpson clonality was calculated by taking the square root of Simpson's diversity index across productive rearrangements. Imported from immuneACCESS, the table was reduced by TCRdb to in-frame sequences with V and J called. These copies leave out some clones; in studies compared against another copy, an unresolved V gene accounts for under half, and the cause of the remainder is not known. V and J calls and clone size are copied from that table; D and trimming were computed from the DNA. The sample yields more than 150,000 clones; about 83% were counted once. The top ten constitute 10% to 15% of the sample.

The V end gives up 1 base and the J end 5 bases, leaving 8 bases in the junction not matched to a gene. Reading the germline V gene gives CDR1 LGHNA and CDR2 YNFKEQ. Spanning cysteine to phenylalanine, the CDR3 consists of 17 amino acids. Kept here is only the CDR3 DNA, which spans 51 bases and is read in frame from base 1. What the study reported, not specific to this receptor: Clinical and demographic metadata were provided uncurated, with the amount varying by source and participant.

Samples from volunteer blood donors who had recovered from COVID-19 were contributed by a second Seattle source. The collaborating institutions used their own protocols to collect whole blood in K2EDTA tubes. For TCRbeta analysis, collaborator samples were shipped as frozen whole blood, as isolated PBMCs, or as DNA extracted from either sample type. The receptor's source is a man between 65 and 85 years old who had recovered from COVID-19. Sequences were obtained from peripheral blood. This chain joins TRBV4-2 to TRBJ2-3, with 11 central nucleotides matching TRBD1. The CDR3 region has the sequence CASSQGPDRGLRDTQYF. The bases are TGTGCCAGCAGCCAAGGTCCGGACAGGGGGCTTAGAGATACGCAGTATTTT.